This T cell receptor (beta chain) emerged from a study of CD8+CD57+ T cells in acquired aplastic anemia (dated by TCRdb to between 2018 and 2020). Concerning the study at large: A mean of about 3 ug of DNA, ranging from about 0.2 to 27.4 ug, was extracted from sorted CD4+ and CD8+ cells. CD8+CD57+ expansion was defined as frequency above the mean frequency observed in healthy subjects. Broader findings and caveats from the paper: CD8+ Simpson's diversity did not differ significantly between patients and healthy controls (P=0.060). Although roughly 29 CD8+ CDR3 sequences were shared by patients and controls, these sequences appeared highly expressed in patients and within the immunodominant clones of patients.

The CDR3 spans 14 residues, from the cysteine through the phenylalanine. CDR3 DNA is the only sequence kept; it has 42 bases, read in frame from the first base. V and J are truncated by 5 bases and 4 bases respectively, leaving an intervening sequence of 14 bases. CDR1 and CDR2 are read off the germline V gene (reference sequence) as SEHNR and FQNEAQ. The patients picked for sequencing were ones in whom flow cytometry had shown an expansion of CD8+CD57+ cells. Every patient had severe acquired aplastic anemia, diagnosed using the International Study of Aplastic Anemia and Agranulocytosis and Camitta criteria. At the time blood was sampled, none of the patients had received any therapy. The study deep-sequenced TCR repertoires of sorted CD4+ and CD8+ blood T cells from severe aplastic anemia patients and healthy subjects. Patients were enrolled in the USA under clinicaltrials.gov protocols 00001620, 01623167, 00001397, 00071045, 00081523 and 00961064. Ficoll-Paque density gradient centrifugation was used to isolate peripheral blood mononuclear cells. Before DNA extraction, CD4+ and CD8+ T cells were sorted by FACS or by magnetic beads.

Concerning this clonotype: Its cognate antigen has yet to be identified. Per-nucleotide qualities are absent, and no much larger clonotype sits a single base away.

Profiling of TCR beta VDJ combinations and CDR3 sequences used genomic DNA as the template. TCR repertoire sequencing was run on an Illumina HiSeq 2000. The authors' pipeline ran thus. Repertoires were assessed using TRBV/TRBJ rearrangement plots, CDR3 size and DJ length profiles, and Simpson's diversity index. Whichever DNA sequence was most abundant in the deep sequencing data was defined as the immunodominant clone. CDR3 amino acid sequences were checked for sharing across subjects and were also compared against the VDJdb database and published repertoires. The public reads were quality trimmed at Q25 with fastp and then assembled into clones with MiXCR by TCRdb, keeping productive beta chains. All rows with the same CDR3 protein become a single entry with the most common DNA and genes. None of the V and J calls come from the authors' own analysis; TCRdb made them. This sample is represented by over 150,000 distinct CDR3 sequences; over 70% of them were singletons. 40% to 60% of the sample lies in the top ten.

The V gene is TRBV7-9 and the J gene is TRBJ1-2; confidence is insufficient to name the D gene. Sequenced sample: sorted CD4+, CD8+, or CD8+CD57+ T cells (not recorded which) from PBMCs. This sequence originates from a human donor with aplastic anemia. The CDR3 reads CASSTGGRIYGYTF. The nucleotide sequence is TGTGCCAGCAGCACCGGCGGGAGGATCTATGGCTACACCTTC.